The rows below give T cell receptor beta chains drawn from one sample of a study of response to subunit inactivated influenza vaccine. TCRdb independently ran MiXCR on the RT-PCR reads; one entry per CDR3 protein. Of approximately 700,000 distinct CDR3 sequences detected, around a sixth appear once; the ten largest clones hold approximately 10%. Source: PBMCs from blood, taken 11 to 12 days after vaccination. The receptor set was obtained from a man aged 45-60 years who received an inactivated influenza vaccine. Both conserved end residues are part of each CDR3. A D gene is named only where the DNA matches it firmly. Rows give clone size only sometimes, using once, few, many, or a class for an expanded clone.

cdr3_length,j_call,v_call,clone_size,d_call,cdr3_nt,cdr3_aa
16,TRBJ2-3,TRBV7-9,once,.,TGTGCCAGCAGCCCCTCGCTAGGGCGAGGCACAGATACGCAGTATTTT,CASSPSLGRGTDTQYF
15,TRBJ2-6,TRBV4-2,.,.,TGTGCCAGCAGCCAAGATAACTCTGGGGCCAACGTCCTGACTTTC,CASSQDNSGANVLTF
15,TRBJ2-3,TRBV5-1,few,TRBD2,TGCGCCAGCAGCTTGGGAGTAGCGGGGCCAGATACGCAGTATTTT,CASSLGVAGPDTQYF
12,TRBJ2-5,TRBV29-1,.,TRBD2,TGCAGCGTTCACGGGAGGCAAGAGACCCAGTACTTC,CSVHGRQETQYF
17,TRBJ2-7,TRBV6-5,.,TRBD1,TGTGCCAGCAGTTACCCACGGCCGGGACAGGGGATCTACGAGCAGTACTTC,CASSYPRPGQGIYEQYF
14,TRBJ2-1,TRBV20-1,few,.,TGCAGTGCTAGCGGCCTGAGAGCTCGGAATGAGCAGTTCTTC,CSASGLRARNEQFF
14,TRBJ2-1,TRBV29-1,.,TRBD1,TGCAGCGTCCATGACAGGGGGTCCGGCAATGAGCAGTTCTTC,CSVHDRGSGNEQFF
16,TRBJ2-3,TRBV20-1,.,TRBD2,TGCAGTGCTAGAGATCCCCTAGCGGGATACACAGATACGCAGTATTTT,CSARDPLAGYTDTQYF
15,TRBJ1-2,TRBV2,.,.,TGTGCCAGCAGTTCAGACAGCCGATCTAACTATGGCTACACCTTC,CASSSDSRSNYGYTF
12,TRBJ1-2,TRBV14,.,.,TGTGCCAGCAGCAAGTCGACCGGCGGCTACACCTTC,CASSKSTGGYTF
15,TRBJ1-5,TRBV5-6,few,.,TGTGCCAGCAGTTCAGAAGCAGGTGGATTTCAGCCCCAGCATTTT,CASSSEAGGFQPQHF
15,TRBJ1-1,TRBV12-3/TRBV12-4,few,.,TGTGCCAGCAGTTTAGCCCCAGGGACGGGGACTGAAGCTTTCTTT,CASSLAPGTGTEAFF
12,TRBJ1-1,TRBV18,.,.,TGTGCCAGCTCACCCCCCAGGGCTGAAGCTTTCTTT,CASSPPRAEAFF
14,TRBJ2-7,TRBV15,.,.,TGTGCCACCAGCAGAGATCTGGAATCTTACGAGCAGTACTTC,CATSRDLESYEQYF
12,TRBJ2-7,TRBV30,.,TRBD1,TGTGCCGCCGGGACAGGGTTTCGTGAGCAGTACTTC,CAAGTGFREQYF
17,TRBJ2-3,TRBV7-2,few,TRBD2,TGTGCCAGCAGAAAAGTAGCGGGGGGGCCGGTCACAGATACGCAGTATTTT,CASRKVAGGPVTDTQYF
15,TRBJ2-1,TRBV28,few,TRBD1,TGTGCCAGCGGGGGACAGGGGGTCGACTACAATGAGCAGTTCTTC,CASGGQGVDYNEQFF
15,TRBJ1-5,TRBV4-2,.,.,TGTGCCAGCAGCCAAGAGGGTAGGGGTGGTCAGCCCCAGCATTTT,CASSQEGRGGQPQHF
13,TRBJ2-1,TRBV20-1,many,.,TGCAGTGCTATACCGACTAGGAAGAATGAGCAGTTCTTC,CSAIPTRKNEQFF
12,TRBJ2-1,TRBV15,many,.,TGTGCCACCAGCAGGCTGTACGATGAGCAGTTCTTC,CATSRLYDEQFF
12,TRBJ2-1,TRBV6-2/TRBV6-3,few,.,TGTGCCAGCGGCCGTAGTGGAAATGAGCAGTTCTTC,CASGRSGNEQFF
16,TRBJ2-3,TRBV5-6,.,.,TGTGCCAGCAGCTTGTTCTGGCGGGGGCAGACAGATACGCAGTATTTT,CASSLFWRGQTDTQYF
14,TRBJ2-1,TRBV28,.,.,TGTGCCAGCCAAAGTCGTCGGGGTTTAGATGAGCAGTTCTTC,CASQSRRGLDEQFF
13,TRBJ1-5,TRBV28,few,.,TGTGCCAGCAAAACCCTCACGGAGCTGTCCCAGCATTTT,CASKTLTELSQHF
14,TRBJ2-7,TRBV10-3,.,TRBD1,TGTGCCATCAGCCCGCGGGACAGGGGTAACGAGCAGTACTTC,CAISPRDRGNEQYF
14,TRBJ2-7,TRBV6-2/TRBV6-3,few,.,TGTGCCAGCAGTCGTCCCGGACAGTTCTACGAGCAGTACTTC,CASSRPGQFYEQYF
13,TRBJ2-7,TRBV6-1,many,.,TGTGCCAGCGGCCGGGACATAAAAAACTTGCGGGCCTTC,CASGRDIKNLRAF